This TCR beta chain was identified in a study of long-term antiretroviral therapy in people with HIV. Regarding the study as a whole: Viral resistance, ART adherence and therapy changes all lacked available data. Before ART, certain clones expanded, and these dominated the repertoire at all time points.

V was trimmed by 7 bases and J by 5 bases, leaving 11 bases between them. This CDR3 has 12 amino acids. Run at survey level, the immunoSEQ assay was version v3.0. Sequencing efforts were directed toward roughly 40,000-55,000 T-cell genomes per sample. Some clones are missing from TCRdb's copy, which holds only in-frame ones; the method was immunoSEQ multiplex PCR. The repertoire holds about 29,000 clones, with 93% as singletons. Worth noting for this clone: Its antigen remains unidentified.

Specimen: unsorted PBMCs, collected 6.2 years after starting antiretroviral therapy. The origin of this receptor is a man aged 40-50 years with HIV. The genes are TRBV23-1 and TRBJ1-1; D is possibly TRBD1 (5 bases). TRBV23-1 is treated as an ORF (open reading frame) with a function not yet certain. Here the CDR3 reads CASKGRWTEAFF. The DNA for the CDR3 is TGCGCCAGCAAGGGGAGATGGACTGAAGCTTTCTTT.